A single sample is the source of the 18 T cell receptor beta chains below, sequenced in a study of STAT5B mutations in CD4+ large granular lymphocyte leukemia. TCRdb's table, derived via immunoSEQ multiplex PCR, lists solely in-frame clones and lacks some. The sample contains about 30,000 clones, approximately 76% of which appear only once. Sequenced sample: CD4+ T cells from blood buffy coats. The receptor set was obtained from a human donor in good health.

The gene calls are TRBV5-1 and TRBJ2-5, with 13 bases that match TRBD2. Germline V gene lookup returns CDR1 SGHRS and CDR2 YFSETQ. Trimming took 0 bases from V and 8 from J; bases not matched to a gene: 13. The CDR3 is 18 residues long. CDR3 in amino acids: CASSLDRTSGGPSSTQYF. The CDR3, as DNA: TGCGCCAGCAGCTTGGACAGGACTAGCGGGGGCCCGTCGTCCACCCAGTACTTC. Full variable domain (rest looked up from reference TRBV5-1 and TRBJ2-5): KAGVTQTPRYLIKTRGQQVTLSCSPISGHRSVSWYQQTPGQGLQFLFEYFSETQRNKGNFPGRFSGRQFSNSRSEMNVSTLELGDSALYLCASSLDRTSGGPSSTQYFGPGTRLLVL.

The V call is TRBV25-1, the J call TRBJ1-5, with D perhaps matching TRBD1 (6 bases). V lost 6 bases to trimming and J lost 7 bases, with 13 bases between them. Germline CDR1 is MGHDK and CDR2 is SYGVNS. This CDR3 has 13 residues. CDR3 nucleotides: TGTGCCAGCAGCCTAGAGACAGGCCAGCCCCAGCATTTT. Translating gives CASSLETGQPQHF.

The chain is built from TRBV5-5 and TRBJ2-7; 11 positions agree with TRBD1. The germline CDR1 and CDR2 sequences are SGHKS and YYEKEE (reference sequence). The V and J ends lost 4 bases and 9 bases, in that order; junction bases with no gene match: 12. This CDR3 region has 15 residues. CDR3 protein: CASSGDGQGASVQYF. For the CDR3, the DNA is TGTGCCAGCAGCGGCGACGGACAGGGGGCCTCGGTGCAGTACTTC.

The V gene is TRBV2, the J gene TRBJ1-1; the match to TRBD1 covers 9 bases. This CDR3 is 11 amino acids long. Germline V gene lookup returns CDR1 SNHLY and CDR2 FYNNEI. The junction had 1 base not matched to a gene; V was cut back by 9 bases and J by 5 bases. Written as DNA, the CDR3 is TGTGCCAGGGACAGGGGAACTGAAGCTTTCTTT. Encoded protein: CARDRGTEAFF.

The chain uses TRBV6-1 and TRBJ1-2; 9 bases agree with TRBD1. The CDR3 totals 14 residues. The germline V gene encodes CDR1 MNHNS and CDR2 SASEGT. J gave up 8 bases and V 7 bases, and 11 bases lay outside the gene matches. CDR3 amino acids: CASKDRGSAAGYTF. The CDR3 region has the DNA TGTGCCAGCAAGGACAGGGGCTCGGCGGCGGGCTACACCTTC.

The chain couples TRBV18 to TRBJ2-1, with TRBD2 matching over 11 bases. V trimming: 8 bases; J trimming: 5 bases; junction bases outside the gene matches: 8. This CDR3 contains 15 residues. CDR1 and CDR2 (germline): KGHSH, LQKENI. The CDR3: CASGTLAGGHNEQFF. In nucleotides, the CDR3 is TGTGCCAGCGGCACTCTAGCGGGGGGACACAATGAGCAGTTCTTC.

This chain connects TRBV30 to TRBJ2-2, with D perhaps matching TRBD1 (6 bases). The V and J ends lost 3 bases and 6 bases respectively, with 14 bases between them. The V gene's germline CDR1 is GTSNPN and CDR2 SVGIG (reference sequence). The CDR3 totals 14 residues. The CDR3 DNA is TGTGCCTGGAGGGGGACATTCCCCCCCGGGGAGCTGTTTTTT. Translated: CAWRGTFPPGELFF.

This clone has more than one count but fewer than ten. V gene TRBV28 combines with J gene TRBJ2-7; 7 bases match TRBD1. Germline assignment: CDR1 MDHEN and CDR2 SYDVKM. The V and J ends lost 8 bases and 1 base, in that order; junction bases with no gene match: 8. The CDR3 runs 14 residues. DNA of the CDR3: TGTGCCAGCGGGAAACAGGGGTTATCCTACGAGCAGTACTTC. As protein: CASGKQGLSYEQYF. The full variable domain, rest sourced from reference TRBV28 and TRBJ2-7, is DVKVTQSSRYLVKRTGEKVFLECVQDMDHENMFWYRQDPGLGLRLIYFSYDVKMKEKGDIPEGYSVSREKKERFSLILESASTNQTSMYLCASGKQGLSYEQYFGPGTRLTVT.

The rearrangement uses TRBV9 and TRBJ2-2; D gene unclear. Germline assignment: CDR1 SGDLS and CDR2 YYNGEE. CDR3 size: 14 residues. The germline V and J ends were trimmed by 4 bases and 5 bases, with 12 bases remaining between them. The CDR3 nucleotides are TGTGCCAGCAGCTACACCCTAAAAACCGGGGAGCTGTTTTTT. Translating gives CASSYTLKTGELFF. The whole variable domain, filled in from reference TRBV9 and TRBJ2-2, reads DSGVTQTPKHLITATGQRVTLRCSPRSGDLSVYWYQQSLDQGLQFLIQYYNGEERAKGNILERFSAQQFPDLHSELNLSSLELGDSALYFCASSYTLKTGELFFGEGSRLTVL.

V usage is TRBV30 and J usage is TRBJ1-2; D call uncertain. Trimming cost V 2 bases and J 0 bases, with 7 bases left between them. Germline CDR1 GTSNPN, CDR2 SVGIG (reference sequence). This CDR3 is built from 13 residues. Written as DNA, the CDR3 is TGTGCCTGGAGTAGGCAGGCTAACTATGGCTACACCTTC. Translated: CAWSRQANYGYTF.

V gene TRBV7-2 combines with J gene TRBJ2-5; weak D call: TRBD1 (5 bases). Germline V gene data show CDR1 as SGHTA and CDR2 as FQGNSA. CDR3 size: 12 residues. The V end lost 2 bases, the J end lost 5 bases, and 6 bases lay between the germline ends. The CDR3 sequence is CASSLSGETQYF. In DNA, the CDR3 is TGTGCCAGCAGCTTATCAGGGGAGACCCAGTACTTC.

In its sample, this clone was seen once. This chain uses TRBV5-1 with TRBJ2-7; D not certain. There are 11 residues in the CDR3. The germline V gene has CDR1 SGHRS and CDR2 YFSETQ. V was shortened by 4 bases and J by 1 base, with 3 bases between the two germline ends. The DNA of the CDR3 is TGCGCCAGCAGCGGATCCTACGAGCAGTACTTC. This encodes CASSGSYEQYF.

V usage is TRBV7-8 and J usage is TRBJ2-7, with 9 positions matching TRBD1. V was clipped by 6 bases and J by 6 bases; unmatched bases: 9. Germline V CDR1 and CDR2: SGHVS, FQNEAQ. CDR3 length equals 14 residues. DNA of the CDR3: TGTGCCAGCAGTCACCCGGGACAGGGAGGCGAGCAGTACTTC. Translating gives CASSHPGQGGEQYF.

The chain recombines TRBV9 with TRBJ2-7; TRBD1 matches 9 bases. Germline trimming cut 0 bases from V and 0 bases from J; bases unmatched to any gene: 1. This CDR3 region has 15 residues. CDR1 and CDR2 (germline): SGDLS, YYNGEE. The CDR3 region is CASSVGTGVSYEQYF. The CDR3 DNA reads as TGTGCCAGCAGCGTAGGGACAGGGGTCTCCTACGAGCAGTACTTC.

V is TRBV5-6 and J is TRBJ1-2; no firm D call. Germline CDR1 is SGHDT and CDR2 is YYEEEE. V lost 0 bases and J lost 2, with 5 bases in between. This CDR3 spans 13 amino acids. The CDR3 DNA reads TGTGCCAGCAGCTTGGGATCCAACTATGGCTACACCTTC. This sequence encodes CASSLGSNYGYTF.

The chain uses TRBV6-5 and TRBJ1-3; possible D gene TRBD1, 5 bases. Germline V CDR1 and CDR2: MNHEY, SVGAGI. Trimming removed 7 bases at V and 7 bases at J, with 17 bases between. The CDR3 totals 14 residues. The CDR3 spells CASIPRGSPNTIYF. DNA for the CDR3: TGTGCCAGCATCCCACGGGGCAGTCCTAACACCATATATTTT.

This clone was counted only a few times. The chain has TRBV27 and TRBJ2-4, with 8 bases matching TRBD1. Germline-derived CDR1 and CDR2 are MNHEY and SMNVEV (reference sequence). The V segment lost 10 bases and the J segment 3 bases; nucleotides outside the gene matches: 8. The CDR3 runs to 14 residues. As DNA, the CDR3 is TGTGCCACTATCGACAGGGGTGTCAAAAACATTCAGTACTTC. Encoded protein: CATIDRGVKNIQYF.

The genes are TRBV4-2 and TRBJ2-3, with 14 bases identical to TRBD2. From germline, CDR1 is LGHNA and CDR2 YNFKEQ. The CDR3 extends over 18 amino acids. V shed 1 base and J 2 bases; nucleotides not matched to a gene: 5. The CDR3 here is CASSQGTSGGPITDTQYF. The DNA of the CDR3 is TGTGCCAGCAGCCAAGGGACTAGCGGGGGGCCCATCACAGATACGCAGTATTTT.